These 24 T cell receptor beta chains share one sample of origin, sequenced in a study of vaccination effects on CD4 cells after COVID-19. Researchers isolated CD4+ T cells once ten to eleven days of culture had elapsed. SARS-CoV-2 infection was confirmed by PCR in the person between March and December 2020. As their vaccination, participants received two doses of either BNT162b2 or mRNA-1273. Antigen specificity for these receptors is unknown. TCRdb's table, derived via immunoSEQ multiplex PCR, lists solely in-frame clones and lacks some. The sample holds tens of thousands of clones, more than 65% seen once. The specimen comprised CD4+ T cells from PBMCs cultured without peptide, sampled after COVID-19 vaccination. Receptors originate from a human donor who had a prior SARS-CoV-2 infection.

The chain couples TRBV15 to TRBJ2-1; D possibly corresponds to TRBD1 (5 bases). Germline V CDR1 and CDR2: LNHNV, YYDKDF (reference sequence). The CDR3 has 16 amino acids. With 3 bases removed from V and 0 bases from J, the gap between germline ends came to 12 bases. The chain's CDR3 is CATSRGRVSSYNEQFF. The CDR3, as DNA: TGTGCCACCAGCAGGGGCAGGGTTAGCTCCTACAATGAGCAGTTCTTC. Variable domain in full (rest from reference TRBV15 and TRBJ2-1): DAMVIQNPRYQVTQFGKPVTLSCSQTLNHNVMYWYQQKSSQAPKLLFHYYDKDFNNEADTPDNFQSRRPNTSFCFLDIRSPGLGDTAMYLCATSRGRVSSYNEQFFGPGTRLTVL.

V and J are TRBV7-9 and TRBJ1-5; TRBD1 aligns across 7 bases. V lost 1 base, J lost 3 bases, and 12 bases stayed unmatched. Germline-derived CDR1 and CDR2 are SEHNR and FQNEAQ (reference sequence). This CDR3 spans 18 amino acids. The CDR3 loop reads CASSLGWTGDGNNQPQHF. The CDR3 nucleotides read TGTGCCAGCAGCTTAGGTTGGACAGGAGATGGGAACAATCAGCCCCAGCATTTT.

The gene calls are TRBV5-4 and TRBJ2-2; 8 nucleotides agree with TRBD1. Germline CDR1 reads SGHNT; CDR2 reads YYREEE (reference sequence). This CDR3 has 17 amino acids. V shed 2 bases, J shed 4 bases, and the junction held 10 bases outside the gene matches. DNA of the CDR3: TGTGCCAGCAGCTTCACACCAGGGGGCCGGGGCACCGGGGAGCTGTTTTTT. It yields the protein CASSFTPGGRGTGELFF.

The chain has TRBV12-1 and TRBJ2-6; TRBD2, the D gene given by the table, was not confirmed from the DNA. TRBV12-1 is labeled a pseudogene. The CDR3 is 15 residues long. The CDR3 DNA reads as TGTGCCAGCAGCTTTCGGGGCTCTGGGGCCAACGTCCTGACTTTC. This gives the protein CASSFRGSGANVLTF.

This clone appeared a few times. This chain links TRBV4-2 with TRBJ2-3, with D possibly matching TRBD2 (5 bases). Trimming shortened V by 3 bases and J by 4 bases, and 17 bases separated the two germline ends. The length of the CDR3 is 16 residues. The germline V gene has CDR1 LGHNA and CDR2 YNFKEQ. The DNA for the CDR3 is TGTGCCAGCAGCCATGCCGGCGGGTTACGCCCAGATACGCAGTATTTT. Residues: CASSHAGGLRPDTQYF.

This chain uses TRBV7-2 with TRBJ2-2; 8 bases agree with TRBD2. Trimming took 2 bases from V and 1 from J; bases not matched to a gene: 6. Germline CDR1 is SGHTA and CDR2 is FQGNSA. The CDR3 runs 17 residues. The chain's CDR3 is CASSLSPSGGNTGELFF. DNA for the CDR3: TGTGCCAGCAGCTTATCTCCCAGCGGGGGGAACACCGGGGAGCTGTTTTTT.

The rearrangement joins TRBV9 to TRBJ2-1; the D gene could be TRBD1 or TRBD2 (5 bases each). The CDR3 sequence is 12 residues long. Germline V lookup: CDR1 SGDLS, CDR2 YYNGEE. The V end lost 7 bases, the J end lost 1 base, and 6 bases lay between the germline ends. CDR3 DNA sequence: TGTGCCAGCGGGGGTTCCTACAATGAGCAGTTCTTC. Its translation is CASGGSYNEQFF.

The J gene is TRBJ2-1, the V gene TRBV5-1, with 9 bases identical to TRBD2. The germline V gene has CDR1 SGHRS and CDR2 YFSETQ. CDR3 size: 15 residues. The ends lost 0 bases at V and 5 bases at J; junction bases unmatched: 3. CDR3 sequence (DNA): TGCGCCAGCAGCTTGGTAGCGGGGGATAACAATGAGCAGTTCTTC. Its translation: CASSLVAGDNNEQFF.

The V gene is TRBV24-1, the J gene TRBJ1-1; possibly TRBD1 for D (5 bases). V lost 1 base and J 13 bases, leaving 15 bases between the germline ends. The CDR3 covers 13 residues. Germline V gene sequence: CDR1 KGHDR, CDR2 SFDVKD. The CDR3 reads CATSDFGGQRGFF. CDR3 DNA sequence: TGTGCCACCAGTGATTTCGGTGGGCAGAGGGGTTTCTTT.

The DNA of the CDR3 is TGTGCCAGCAGTGAGGGACTAGCGACACTAGCCAAAAACATTCAGTACTTC. Translating it yields CASSEGLATLAKNIQYF. This rearrangement joins TRBV28 to TRBJ2-4; the match to TRBD2 covers 10 bases. The CDR3 runs to 17 residues. Germline V lookup: CDR1 MDHEN, CDR2 SYDVKM. V lost 5 bases, J lost 0 bases, and 7 bases stayed unmatched. Full variable domain (missing parts from reference TRBV28 and TRBJ2-4): DVKVTQSSRYLVKRTGEKVFLECVQDMDHENMFWYRQDPGLGLRLIYFSYDVKMKEKGDIPEGYSVSREKKERFSLILESASTNQTSMYLCASSEGLATLAKNIQYFGAGTRLSVL.

This clone was observed once. CDR3 DNA sequence: TGTGCCAGCAGCCAAGGGACCCAAGAGACCCAGTACTTC. This sequence encodes CASSQGTQETQYF. The V and J genes are TRBV14 and TRBJ2-5; no clear D. Deletions cut 1 base from V and 1 base from J, with 4 bases between. Looked up from germline, CDR1 is SGHDN and CDR2 is FVKESK. This CDR3 contains 13 residues.

V is TRBV5-4 and J is TRBJ1-1; possible D gene TRBD1, 6 bases. This CDR3 has 16 residues. The V and J ends lost 0 bases and 5 bases respectively, with 17 bases between them. From germline, CDR1 is SGHNT and CDR2 YYREEE (reference sequence). The CDR3 sequence: CASSLAGGTRGTEAFF. DNA of the CDR3: TGTGCCAGCAGCTTGGCGGGTGGGACCAGGGGTACTGAAGCTTTCTTT.

This chain links TRBV18 with TRBJ1-5, with no clear D. Germline V gives CDR1 KGHSH, CDR2 LQKENI. The V end was cut by 1 base, the J end by 5 bases, with 15 bases between. The CDR3 has 16 residues. DNA of the CDR3: TGTGCCAGCTCACCACAGACAAGGAAGAATTATCAGCCCCAGCATTTT. Translating it yields CASSPQTRKNYQPQHF.

The chain uses TRBV30 and TRBJ2-5; 9 bases line up with TRBD1. The CDR3 covers 15 residues. Trimming took 3 bases from V and 4 from J; bases not matched to a gene: 9. The germline CDR1 and CDR2 sequences are GTSNPN and SVGIG (reference sequence). CDR3 region: CAWRWDRALVETQYF. The CDR3 DNA reads TGTGCCTGGAGGTGGGACAGGGCATTAGTAGAGACCCAGTACTTC.

This clone was picked up a small number of times. The chain has TRBV6-5 and TRBJ1-1; D is perhaps TRBD1 (5 bases). The CDR3 contains 13 residues. Germline CDR1 and CDR2: MNHEY and SVGAGI. V was shortened by 8 bases and J by 0 bases, with 10 bases between the two germline ends. Written as DNA, the CDR3 is TGTGCCAGCCGGATGGGGGTGAACACTGAAGCTTTCTTT. It encodes CASRMGVNTEAFF.

About this clone itself: The sample carries other DNA sequences with the same CDR3. The V gene is TRBV6-5, the J gene TRBJ1-1; D remains unclear. The CDR3 contains 12 residues. Germline V gene lookup returns CDR1 MNHEY and CDR2 SVGAGI. With 5 bases removed from V and 1 base from J, the gap between germline ends came to 5 bases. CDR3 DNA sequence: TGTGCCAGCAGTCGTGGGAACACTGAAGCTTTCTTT. It translates to CASSRGNTEAFF.

The rearrangement uses TRBV9 and TRBJ2-7; TRBD1 matches at 8 bases. This CDR3 is 15 amino acids long. Germline assignment: CDR1 SGDLS and CDR2 YYNGEE. V trimming: 4 bases; J trimming: 3 bases; junction bases outside the gene matches: 9. CDR3 nucleotides: TGTGCCAGCAGCCCGACAGGGGTAGGGTTCTACGAGCAGTACTTC. Its protein product is CASSPTGVGFYEQYF.

This rearrangement joins TRBV7-3 to TRBJ1-1; D is uncertain. Germline CDR1 is SGHTA and CDR2 is FQGTGA. Trimming cost V 5 bases and J 1 base, with 11 bases left between them. The CDR3 covers 14 residues. The CDR3 region is CASSQSDGNTEAFF. CDR3 DNA: TGTGCCAGCAGCCAAAGTGACGGGAACACTGAAGCTTTCTTT. Based on the CDR3 plus reference TRBV7-3 and TRBJ1-1, the full variable domain is GAGVSQTPSNKVTEKGKYVELRCDPISGHTALYWYRQSLGQGPEFLIYFQGTGAADDSGLPNDRFFAVRPEGSVSTLKIQRTERGDSAVYLCASSQSDGNTEAFFGQGTRLTVV.

This chain links TRBV18 with TRBJ2-7; maybe TRBD1 (7 bases). Deletions cut 0 bases from V and 4 bases from J, with 19 bases between. The germline V gene encodes CDR1 KGHSH and CDR2 LQKENI. CDR3 length: 17 residues. CDR3 bases: TGTGCCAGCTCACCACCGGGTCAGGGGGGTACGGTATACGAGCAGTACTTC. Translating it yields CASSPPGQGGTVYEQYF.

This chain connects TRBV15 to TRBJ1-1; D is possibly TRBD1 (6 bases). Germline CDR1 LNHNV, CDR2 YYDKDF (reference sequence). V was trimmed by 2 bases and J by 2 bases, leaving 18 bases between them. This CDR3 comprises 17 residues. CDR3 DNA sequence: TGTGCCACCAGCAGAAACACAGGGAGTTGGAGTAACACTGAAGCTTTCTTT. As protein: CATSRNTGSWSNTEAFF.

CDR3 in DNA: TGTGCCAGCAGCCAAGAACCCTCAGGGAGTACAACAGATACGCAGTATTTT. It is translated as CASSQEPSGSTTDTQYF. The chain is built from TRBV4-2 and TRBJ2-3; either TRBD1 or TRBD2 may fit D (5 bases each). V lost 0 bases to trimming and J lost 3 bases, with 16 bases between them. Germline lookup yields CDR1 LGHNA and CDR2 YNFKEQ. This CDR3 has 17 residues.

The chain employs TRBV18 and TRBJ1-2; D might be TRBD1 (6 bases). Trimming removed 1 base at V and 2 bases at J, with 8 bases between. This CDR3 is 14 amino acids long. CDR1 and CDR2 (germline): KGHSH, LQKENI. The CDR3 loop is CASSPQGDNYGYTF. CDR3 sequence (DNA): TGTGCCAGCTCACCACAGGGGGACAACTATGGCTACACCTTC.

The chain links TRBV2 to TRBJ1-1, with 8 bases aligning to TRBD1. The CDR3 is made up of 14 amino acids. CDR1 SNHLY and CDR2 FYNNEI come from the germline V gene. Unmatched junction bases numbered 6, after V lost 6 bases and J lost 3 bases. CDR3 amino acids: CASRSTGDYTEAFF. The CDR3 DNA sequence: TGTGCCAGCAGGTCGACAGGGGACTACACTGAAGCTTTCTTT. The full variable domain, rest sourced from reference TRBV2 and TRBJ1-1, is EPEVTQTPSHQVTQMGQEVILRCVPISNHLYFYWYRQILGQKVEFLVSFYNNEISEKSEIFDDQFSVERPDGSNFTLKIRSTKLEDSAMYFCASRSTGDYTEAFFGQGTRLTVV.

This chain's CDR3 is CASRGSGNEQFF. The CDR3, as DNA: TGTGCCAGCAGGGGATCGGGAAATGAGCAGTTCTTC. The genes are TRBV28 and TRBJ2-1; D perhaps matches TRBD2 (5 bases). The length of the CDR3 is 12 residues. Germline-derived CDR1 and CDR2 are MDHEN and SYDVKM. V was pared by 6 bases and J by 7 bases, with 10 bases between.